Each of the 30 T cell receptor beta chains below was sequenced from the same sample in a study of T cells in Graves' hyperthyroidism and ophthalmopathy. Amplified regions were TCR beta CDR3 sequences from RNA transcripts. The HTBI primer set drove a first-round RT-PCR of the TCR CDR3. TCRdb ran MiXCR on the multiplex PCR reads and lists one entry per CDR3 protein. Of about 270,000 distinct CDR3 sequences in the sample, roughly 22% are singletons; the top ten hold around 60%. Material for sequencing was blood. The origin of the receptors is a man aged 30 to 39 with Graves' ophthalmopathy.

The chain recombines TRBV7-2 with TRBJ2-7; TRBD2 matches at 10 bases. Trimming cost V 7 bases and J 4 bases; bases outside gene matches: 22. CDR1 and CDR2 (germline): SGHTA, FQGNSA. The CDR3 is 19 amino acids. The chain's CDR3 is CASTPRTGGLAQGTYEQYF. The CDR3 bases are TGTGCCAGCACCCCCCGGACGGGGGGACTAGCGCAAGGAACTTACGAGCAGTACTTC.

This clonotype showed up many times. DNA of the CDR3: TGCAGTGCTAGTCCCAGATATATTTATCTGGGAACTGAAGCTTTCTTT. This codes for CSASPRYIYLGTEAFF. The chain joins TRBV20-1 to TRBJ1-1; D is unclear. The ends were cut back, 3 bases at V and 5 bases at J, with 22 bases in the middle. From germline, CDR1 is DFQATT and CDR2 SNEGSKA (reference sequence). The CDR3 covers 16 residues.

The chain employs TRBV7-9 and TRBJ2-1; 8 nucleotides match TRBD2. This CDR3 has 17 amino acids. Germline V gene lookup returns CDR1 SEHNR and CDR2 FQNEAQ (reference sequence). The junction had 13 bases not matched to a gene; V was cut back by 1 base and J by 8 bases. The DNA for the CDR3 is TGTGCCAGCAGCTTAGTTCCCAGCGGGAGAAGAGGCGATGAGCAGTTCTTC. Translating gives CASSLVPSGRRGDEQFF.

The chain links TRBV7-2 to TRBJ1-2; 9 bases match TRBD1. The CDR3 runs to 16 residues. Germline loops: CDR1 SGHTA, CDR2 FQGNSA. V lost 4 bases, J lost 8 bases, and 14 bases stayed unmatched. CDR3 amino acids: CASSSQGQGISFGYTF. In DNA, the CDR3 is TGTGCCAGCAGCTCCCAGGGACAGGGCATAAGCTTCGGCTACACCTTC.

This chain links TRBV28 with TRBJ2-1; D may be TRBD1 or TRBD2 (5 bases each). Germline V gene data show CDR1 as MDHEN and CDR2 as SYDVKM. V gave up 3 bases and J gave up 10 bases, with 16 bases separating them. This CDR3 is built from 14 residues. The CDR3 loop reads CASSFGTATREQFF. CDR3 nucleotide sequence: TGTGCCAGCAGTTTCGGGACCGCTACAAGGGAGCAGTTCTTC. The complete variable domain, with remaining parts taken from reference TRBV28 and TRBJ2-1, reads DVKVTQSSRYLVKRTGEKVFLECVQDMDHENMFWYRQDPGLGLRLIYFSYDVKMKEKGDIPEGYSVSREKKERFSLILESASTNQTSMYLCASSFGTATREQFFGPGTRLTVL.

This clonotype was observed a handful of times. This sequence joins TRBV12-3 or TRBV12-4 and TRBJ2-7; 8 bases map to TRBD2. V lost 3 bases to trimming and J lost 5 bases; unmatched junction nucleotides: 21. This CDR3 is 19 amino acids long. CDR3 bases: TGTGCCAGCAGTTTTCGGTCGCTGGGATGGCGGGGGGCGCATAACGAGCAGTACTTC. It yields the protein CASSFRSLGWRGAHNEQYF.

CDR3 coding DNA: TGTGCCAGCAGCTTATGGAGAGCAAAAAACGACAATGAGCAGTTCTTC. It encodes CASSLWRAKNDNEQFF. The genes are TRBV7-2 and TRBJ2-1; D is ambiguous. CDR3 length: 16 residues. Trimming cost V 2 bases and J 5 bases, with 16 bases left between them. Germline V lookup: CDR1 SGHTA, CDR2 FQGNSA. Looking up the rest from reference TRBV7-2 and TRBJ2-1 gives the full variable domain: GAGVSQSPSNKVTEKGKDVELRCDPISGHTALYWYRQSLGQGLEFLIYFQGNSAPDKSGLPSDRFSAERTGGSVSTLTIQRTQQEDSAVYLCASSLWRAKNDNEQFFGPGTRLTVL.

This clonotype was observed a handful of times. The chain is built from TRBV5-1 and TRBJ1-2, with 9 bases identical to TRBD1. V shed 2 bases, J shed 6 bases, and the junction held 2 bases outside the gene matches. The germline V gene has CDR1 SGHRS and CDR2 YFSETQ. The CDR3 runs to 13 residues. The CDR3 DNA follows: TGCGCCAGCAGCTTAACAGGGGGCAATGGCTACACCTTC. Translation: CASSLTGGNGYTF.

This clonotype was counted ten times or more. The CDR3 region is CASSYAKGLAGSYEQYF. CDR3 nucleotides: TGTGCCAGCAGTTACGCAAAGGGACTAGCGGGATCCTACGAGCAGTACTTC. V is TRBV6-6 and J is TRBJ2-7; 13 bases line up with TRBD2. CDR3 length: 17 amino acids. The germline gives CDR1 MNHNY, CDR2 SVGAGI (reference sequence). With V trimmed by 2 bases and J by 1 base, 5 bases remained unmatched.

The chain uses TRBV19 and TRBJ2-7, with TRBD2 matching 11 bases. V shed 5 bases, J shed 5 bases, and the junction held 8 bases outside the gene matches. The germline gives CDR1 LNHDA, CDR2 SQIVND (reference sequence). This CDR3 comprises 15 residues. The CDR3 coding sequence is TGTGCCAGTAGTCTATCGACTAGCGGGATCGACGAGCAGTACTTC. Translating it yields CASSLSTSGIDEQYF.

This clonotype was recorded many times. The V gene is TRBV29-1, the J gene TRBJ2-2; D is unclear. Looked up from germline, CDR1 is SQVTM and CDR2 is ANQGSEA. The CDR3 runs 12 residues. Trimming removed 2 bases from V and 5 bases from J, with 6 bases in between. CDR3 sequence reads: CSVERVTGELFF. CDR3 DNA sequence: TGCAGCGTTGAAAGGGTTACCGGGGAGCTGTTTTTT.

CDR3 nucleotides: TGTGCCAGCAGCCAAGACTTTAGGACTGAAGCTTTCTTT. Protein: CASSQDFRTEAFF. The J gene is TRBJ1-1, the V gene TRBV14; no definite D call. Trimming stripped 0 bases from V and 5 bases from J, with 7 bases between. CDR3 length: 13 amino acids. The germline V gene encodes CDR1 SGHDN and CDR2 FVKESK.

This clonotype has a count of ten or more. V gene TRBV30 combines with J gene TRBJ2-5; maybe TRBD1 (6 bases). Per the germline V gene, CDR1 is GTSNPN and CDR2 is SVGIG (reference sequence). This CDR3 spans 15 amino acids. V shed 0 bases and J shed 2 bases, with 13 bases lying between them. CDR3 region: CAWSVEGTGQETQYF. In nucleotides, the CDR3 is TGTGCCTGGAGTGTTGAAGGAACAGGGCAAGAGACCCAGTACTTC.

The chain has TRBV30 and TRBJ1-6; a weak D match, TRBD1 (5 bases). The CDR3 is made up of 11 amino acids. V was pared by 4 bases and J by 14 bases, with 12 bases between. Germline-derived CDR1 and CDR2 are GTSNPN and SVGIG (reference sequence). Here the CDR3 reads CAWTRGAALHF. The CDR3 DNA reads as TGTGCCTGGACCCGAGGGGCCGCCCTCCACTTT.

The V call is TRBV6-9, the J call TRBJ2-1, with D possibly being TRBD1 (7 bases). CDR1 and CDR2 from the germline V gene are MNHGY and SVAAGI. V lost 3 bases to trimming and J lost 3 bases, with 12 bases between them. The CDR3 is made up of 15 amino acids. CDR3: CASSYRRDSYNEQFF. CDR3 sequence (DNA): TGTGCCAGCAGTTACCGGAGGGACAGCTACAATGAGCAGTTCTTC.

In its sample, this clonotype was seen many times. This chain uses TRBV20-1 with TRBJ2-1; TRBD2 aligns across 7 bases. CDR1 and CDR2 (germline): DFQATT, SNEGSKA (reference sequence). The CDR3 length is 15 residues. V was pared by 3 bases and J by 5 bases, with 10 bases of the junction left unmatched. The CDR3 sequence is CSARGGWLGNNEQFF. The CDR3 region has the DNA TGCAGTGCTAGGGGGGGGTGGCTAGGAAACAATGAGCAGTTCTTC.

The chain recombines TRBV7-9 with TRBJ1-1; TRBD1 is a possible D gene (5 bases). CDR1 is SEHNR and CDR2 is FQNEAQ in the germline V gene (reference sequence). V was trimmed by 5 bases and J by 0 bases, leaving 22 bases between them. CDR3 length equals 18 residues. DNA for the CDR3: TGTGCCAGCAGCCCCTGGGGAGTTGTTGGGGGAATGAACACTGAAGCTTTCTTT. It is translated as CASSPWGVVGGMNTEAFF.

This clonotype was detected many times. The chain employs TRBV7-2 and TRBJ1-2; D unclear. The CDR3 has 14 residues. Germline CDR1 is SGHTA and CDR2 is FQGNSA. Trimming removed 1 base at V and 0 bases at J, with 6 bases between. The DNA of the CDR3 is TGTGCCAGCAGCTTAGGCAGGACTAACTATGGCTACACCTTC. It codes for CASSLGRTNYGYTF.

Only a few counts were recorded for this clonotype. J is TRBJ2-2 and V is TRBV9; D might be TRBD1 or TRBD2, each matching 6 bases. Trimming shortened V by 3 bases and J by 4 bases, and 13 bases separated the two germline ends. CDR1 and CDR2 (germline): SGDLS, YYNGEE. The CDR3 is 15 residues long. CDR3 in amino acids: CASSEGGGGTGELFF. CDR3 nucleotides: TGTGCCAGCAGCGAAGGAGGAGGGGGCACCGGGGAGCTGTTTTTT.

This clonotype was seen many times. CDR3: CSARGLAAYNEQFF. CDR3 bases: TGCAGTGCTAGAGGACTAGCGGCCTACAATGAGCAGTTCTTC. V gene TRBV20-1 combines with J gene TRBJ2-1; 9 bases align to TRBD2. Germline V gene sequence: CDR1 DFQATT, CDR2 SNEGSKA (reference sequence). This CDR3 spans 14 amino acids. V lost 1 base and J lost 2; bases outside the gene matches: 0.

In this sample, this clonotype turned up many times. The chain is built from TRBV5-4 and TRBJ2-5; a possible D gene is TRBD2 (6 bases). Deletions cut 3 bases from V and 5 bases from J, with 17 bases between. Looked up from germline, CDR1 is SGHNT and CDR2 is YYREEE (reference sequence). The CDR3 length is 15 residues. The CDR3 nucleotides read TGTGCCAGCAGCTGGATTGGGGCGGGGCTGGAGACCCAGTACTTC. This translates into CASSWIGAGLETQYF.

V usage is TRBV28 and J usage is TRBJ1-5; possibly TRBD1 for D (5 bases). The V end was cut by 8 bases, the J end by 7 bases, with 15 bases between. Germline CDR1 is MDHEN and CDR2 is SYDVKM. The CDR3 runs 13 residues. CDR3 in amino acids: CASGTPVGQPQHF. The DNA for the CDR3 is TGTGCCAGCGGGACTCCGGTAGGGCAGCCCCAGCATTTT.

This clonotype was recorded many times. The chain couples TRBV11-2 to TRBJ1-6; D is unresolved. Germline V gene data show CDR1 as SGHAT and CDR2 as FQNNGV. The CDR3 sequence is 15 residues long. Trimming took 3 bases from V and 0 from J, leaving 6 bases between them. The CDR3 loop reads CASSLESSYNSPLHF. Here the CDR3 DNA reads TGTGCCAGCAGCTTGGAAAGCTCCTATAATTCACCCCTCCACTTT.

This clonotype was seen ten or more times. The chain joins TRBV6-1 to TRBJ2-7, with 9 positions matching TRBD1. V lost 5 bases and J lost 1; bases outside the gene matches: 6. The CDR3 has 15 amino acids. Germline V gene sequence: CDR1 MNHNS, CDR2 SASEGT. The CDR3 protein is CASSRPGQGSYEQYF. In nucleotides, the CDR3 is TGTGCCAGCAGTCGCCCGGGACAGGGTTCCTACGAGCAGTACTTC.

This clonotype was observed many times. The rearrangement uses TRBV24-1 and TRBJ2-7, with TRBD1 identical over 8 bases. In germline, CDR1 is KGHDR, CDR2 SFDVKD. The CDR3 is 15 amino acids. The J segment lost 0 bases and the V segment lost 5 bases, leaving 5 bases of the junction unmatched. The CDR3: CATSAITGGSYEQYF. DNA for the CDR3: TGTGCCACCAGTGCCATTACAGGGGGCTCCTACGAGCAGTACTTC.

The sample holds a few counts of this clonotype. V and J are TRBV13 and TRBJ2-7; D is unclear. V lost 0 bases and J lost 3, with 9 bases in between. Germline loops: CDR1 PRHDT, CDR2 FYEKMQ (reference sequence). CDR3 size: 14 residues. The CDR3 protein is CASSLGGGIYEQYF. CDR3 DNA sequence: TGTGCCAGCAGCTTAGGAGGTGGCATCTACGAGCAGTACTTC.

The table lists this clonotype with a few counts. The rearrangement joins TRBV19 to TRBJ1-1; the D gene is possibly TRBD1 (5 bases). Germline V gene lookup returns CDR1 LNHDA and CDR2 SQIVND (reference sequence). V was pared by 3 bases and J by 0 bases, with 17 bases between. The CDR3 has 17 residues. CDR3 in DNA: TGTGCCAGTAGTATTCAAGGGGCAGCCGATCTGAACACTGAAGCTTTCTTT. It encodes CASSIQGAADLNTEAFF.

This clonotype has at least ten counts. This chain joins TRBV11-1 and TRBJ2-7; tentative D call: TRBD2 (5 bases). The germline V gene encodes CDR1 SGHAT and CDR2 FQDESV (reference sequence). The V end lost 1 base, the J end lost 5 bases, and 12 bases lay between the germline ends. The CDR3 runs 14 residues. Here the CDR3 reads CASSLVKEVDEQYF. In DNA, the CDR3 is TGTGCCAGCAGCTTAGTCAAGGAGGTCGACGAGCAGTACTTC. Combining the CDR3 with reference TRBV11-1 and TRBJ2-7 gives the whole variable domain EAEVAQSPRYKITEKSQAVAFWCDPISGHATLYWYRQILGQGPELLVQFQDESVVDDSQLPKDRFSAERLKGVDSTLKIQPAELGDSAMYLCASSLVKEVDEQYFGPGTRLTVT.

This clonotype was detected a few times. J is TRBJ2-7 and V is TRBV7-9; 9 nucleotides match TRBD1. J lost 3 bases, V lost 1 base, and 1 base had no gene match. Germline CDR1 is SEHNR and CDR2 is FQNEAQ (reference sequence). The CDR3 extends over 14 amino acids. The CDR3 here is CASSLETGGYEQYF. The CDR3 DNA is TGTGCCAGCAGCTTAGAGACAGGGGGCTACGAGCAGTACTTC.

This clonotype was recorded a few times. V usage is TRBV12-3 or TRBV12-4 and J usage is TRBJ1-1; 9 nucleotides match TRBD1. J gave up 10 bases and V 4 bases, and 7 bases lay outside the gene matches. CDR3 length equals 13 residues. The CDR3 DNA is TGTGCCAGCAGTTCCACCGGGACAGGGACAGCTTTCTTT. Translation gives CASSSTGTGTAFF.